This T cell receptor (beta chain) was captured in a study of T cell responses to AZD1222 COVID-19 vaccine. Findings and caveats of the study: After two AZD1222 doses, spike-specific TCR breadth and depth rose versus day 0.

There are 17 residues in the CDR3. The germline CDR1 and CDR2 sequences are MGHRA and YSYEKL. Trimming stripped 0 bases from V and 0 bases from J, with 12 bases between. Profiled with immunoSEQ multiplex PCR; TCRdb holds only in-frame clones, not every one. In the table there are about 120,000 clones, about 87% of which are singletons. Comment on this clone: As yet, its antigen is unknown.

The starting material was peripheral blood, obtained on day 0 of AZD1222 vaccination. The chain joins TRBV4-1 to TRBJ1-3; D call uncertain. The sequence was collected from an adult in good health. This CDR3 is CASSQDPLESSGNTIYF. For the CDR3, the DNA is TGCGCCAGCAGCCAAGACCCTCTGGAGAGCTCTGGAAACACCATATATTTT.